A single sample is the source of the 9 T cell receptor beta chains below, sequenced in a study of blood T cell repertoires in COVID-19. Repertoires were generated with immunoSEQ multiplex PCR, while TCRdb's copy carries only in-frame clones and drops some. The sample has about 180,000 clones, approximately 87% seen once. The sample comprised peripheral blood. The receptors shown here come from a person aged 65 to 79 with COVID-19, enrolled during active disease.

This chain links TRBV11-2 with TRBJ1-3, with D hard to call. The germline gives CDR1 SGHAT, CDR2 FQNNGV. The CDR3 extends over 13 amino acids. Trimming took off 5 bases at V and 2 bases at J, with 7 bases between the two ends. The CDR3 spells CASSLQPGNTIYF. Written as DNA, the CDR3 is TGTGCCAGCAGCCTACAGCCTGGAAACACCATATATTTT.

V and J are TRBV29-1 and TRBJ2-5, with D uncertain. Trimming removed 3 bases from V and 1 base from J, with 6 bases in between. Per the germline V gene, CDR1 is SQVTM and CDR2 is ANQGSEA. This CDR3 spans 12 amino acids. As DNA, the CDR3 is TGCAGCGTTGAGACGGGCCAAGAGACCCAGTACTTC. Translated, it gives CSVETGQETQYF.

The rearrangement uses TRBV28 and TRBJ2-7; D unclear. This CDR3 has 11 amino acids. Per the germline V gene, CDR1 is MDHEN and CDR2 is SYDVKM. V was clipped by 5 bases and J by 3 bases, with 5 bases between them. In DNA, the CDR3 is TGTGCCAGCAGTCAGAACTACGAGCAGTACTTC. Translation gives CASSQNYEQYF.

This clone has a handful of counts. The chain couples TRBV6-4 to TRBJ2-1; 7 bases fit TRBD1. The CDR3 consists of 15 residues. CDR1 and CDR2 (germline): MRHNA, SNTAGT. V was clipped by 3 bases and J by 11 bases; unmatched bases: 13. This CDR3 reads CASSEMPGGEGKQFF. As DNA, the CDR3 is TGTGCCAGCAGTGAAATGCCAGGGGGAGAGGGGAAGCAGTTCTTC.

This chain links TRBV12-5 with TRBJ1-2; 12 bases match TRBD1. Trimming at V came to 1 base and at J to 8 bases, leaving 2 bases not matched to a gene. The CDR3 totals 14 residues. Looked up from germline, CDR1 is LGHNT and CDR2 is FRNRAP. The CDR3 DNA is TGTGCTAGTGGTTTGGCGGGACAGGGGGCGGGCTACACCTTC. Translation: CASGLAGQGAGYTF.

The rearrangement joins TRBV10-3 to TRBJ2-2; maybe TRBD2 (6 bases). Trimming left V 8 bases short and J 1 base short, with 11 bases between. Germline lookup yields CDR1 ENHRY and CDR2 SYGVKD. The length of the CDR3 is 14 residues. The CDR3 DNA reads TGTGCCATCTCGAGTAGCGGGAACACCGGGGAGCTGTTTTTT. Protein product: CAISSSGNTGELFF.

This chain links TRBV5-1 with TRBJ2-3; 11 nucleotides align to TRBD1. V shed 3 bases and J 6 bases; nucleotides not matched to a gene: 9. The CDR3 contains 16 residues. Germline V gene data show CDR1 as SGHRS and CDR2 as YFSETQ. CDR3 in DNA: TGCGCCAGCAGCTCCCACCGGACAGGGGGCGTGGATACGCAGTATTTT. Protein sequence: CASSSHRTGGVDTQYF.

The CDR3 coding sequence is TGCGCCAGCAGTGAGAAAATAGCGGGCGGGAGGGACTACAATGAGCAGTTCTTC. Residues: CASSEKIAGGRDYNEQFF. V and J are TRBV10-1 and TRBJ2-1; 9 bases are shared with TRBD2. The CDR3 consists of 18 residues. Germline values: CDR1 WNHNN, CDR2 SYGVQD (reference sequence). Unmatched junction bases numbered 11, after V lost 2 bases and J lost 3 bases.

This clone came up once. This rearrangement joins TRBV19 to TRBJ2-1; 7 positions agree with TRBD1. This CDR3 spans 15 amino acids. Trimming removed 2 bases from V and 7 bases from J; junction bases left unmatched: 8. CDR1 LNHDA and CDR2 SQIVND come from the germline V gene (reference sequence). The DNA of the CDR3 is TGTGCCAGTAGTATAAGACAGGGCGGAAGAAATGAGCAGTTCTTC. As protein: CASSIRQGGRNEQFF.